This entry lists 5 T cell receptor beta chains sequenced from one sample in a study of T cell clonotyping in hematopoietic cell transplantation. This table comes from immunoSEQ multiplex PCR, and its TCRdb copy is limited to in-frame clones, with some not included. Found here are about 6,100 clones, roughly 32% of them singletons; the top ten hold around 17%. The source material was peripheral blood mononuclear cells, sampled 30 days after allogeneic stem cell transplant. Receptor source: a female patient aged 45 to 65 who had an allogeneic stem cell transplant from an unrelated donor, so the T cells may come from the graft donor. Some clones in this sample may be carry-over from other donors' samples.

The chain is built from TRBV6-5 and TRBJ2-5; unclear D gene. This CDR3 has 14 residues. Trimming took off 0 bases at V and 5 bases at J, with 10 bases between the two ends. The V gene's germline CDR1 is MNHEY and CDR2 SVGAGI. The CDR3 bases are TGTGCCAGCAGTTACTCAGCCACCGGGGAGACCCAGTACTTC. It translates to CASSYSATGETQYF.

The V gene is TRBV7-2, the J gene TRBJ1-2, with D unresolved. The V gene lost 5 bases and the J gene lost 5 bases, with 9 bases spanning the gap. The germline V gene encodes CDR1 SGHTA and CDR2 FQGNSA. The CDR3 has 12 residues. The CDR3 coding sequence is TGTGCCAGCAGCCAAGAAGGGTATGGCTACACCTTC. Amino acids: CASSQEGYGYTF.

Written as DNA, the CDR3 is TGCGCCAGCAGCCTTGACCGGACAGCTTACGAGCAGTACTTC. Translation: CASSLDRTAYEQYF. The chain has TRBV4-1 and TRBJ2-7; possibly TRBD1 for D (6 bases). Trimming removed 4 bases from V and 4 bases from J, with 14 bases in between. CDR3 size: 14 residues. Germline V gene lookup returns CDR1 MGHRA and CDR2 YSYEKL.

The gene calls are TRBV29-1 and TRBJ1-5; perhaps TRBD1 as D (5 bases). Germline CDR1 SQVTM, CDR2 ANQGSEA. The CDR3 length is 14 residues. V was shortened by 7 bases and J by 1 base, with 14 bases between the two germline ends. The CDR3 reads CSADEAGSNQPQHF. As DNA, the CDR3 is TGCAGCGCTGACGAGGCAGGGAGCAATCAGCCCCAGCATTTT.

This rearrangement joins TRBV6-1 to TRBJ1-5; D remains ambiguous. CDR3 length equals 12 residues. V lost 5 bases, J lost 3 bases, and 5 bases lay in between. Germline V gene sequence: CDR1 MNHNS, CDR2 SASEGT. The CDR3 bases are TGTGCCAGCAGTAAGGACAATCAGCCCCAGCATTTT. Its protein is CASSKDNQPQHF.